This entry features one T cell receptor (beta chain) sequence. TCRdb's copy holds only in-frame clones and misses some; the assay was immunoSEQ multiplex PCR. The data show 720,000 or so clones, 80% to 90% seen once. The data originate from a study of shared T cell receptors in the human thymus. The CDR3 is 19 amino acids. V gave up 1 base and J gave up 5 bases; unmatched junction bases: 15. CDR1 MNHNS and CDR2 SASEGT come from the germline V gene. The data also belong to a second study, concerning human thymus T cells.

The clonotype originates from a girl younger than two with a congenital heart defect. Specimen: thymocytes. V and J are TRBV6-1 and TRBJ2-5; 11 nucleotides match TRBD2. The CDR3 sequence: CASSEVRFGSGGAWETQYF. The CDR3 DNA follows: TGTGCCAGCAGTGAAGTTAGGTTCGGTAGCGGGGGGGCCTGGGAGACCCAGTACTTC.